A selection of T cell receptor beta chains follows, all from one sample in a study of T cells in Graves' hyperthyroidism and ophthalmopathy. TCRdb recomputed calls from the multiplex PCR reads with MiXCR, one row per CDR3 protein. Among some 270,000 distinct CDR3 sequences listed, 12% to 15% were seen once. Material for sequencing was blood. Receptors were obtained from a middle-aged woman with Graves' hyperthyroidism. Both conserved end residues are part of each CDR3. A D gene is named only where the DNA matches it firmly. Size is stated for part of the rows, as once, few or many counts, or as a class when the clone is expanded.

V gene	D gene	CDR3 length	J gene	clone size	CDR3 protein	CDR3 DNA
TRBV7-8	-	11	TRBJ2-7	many	CASSRVDEQYF	TGTGCCAGCAGCCGCGTGGACGAGCAGTACTTC
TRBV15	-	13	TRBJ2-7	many	CATSRDPADEQYF	TGTGCCACCAGCAGAGATCCGGCGGACGAGCAGTACTTC
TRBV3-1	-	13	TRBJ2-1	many	CASSQARGNEQFF	TGTGCCAGCAGCCAAGCCAGGGGAAATGAGCAGTTCTTC
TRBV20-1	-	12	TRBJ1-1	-	CSASLDRSEAFF	TGCAGTGCCTCACTGGACCGGAGTGAAGCTTTCTTT
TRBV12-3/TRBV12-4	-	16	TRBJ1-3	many	CASRDSFRSSGNTIYF	TGTGCCAGCAGGGACAGTTTTCGTTCCTCTGGAAACACCATATATTTT
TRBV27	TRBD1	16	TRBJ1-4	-	CASRGTGASPWEKLFF	TGTGCCAGCAGAGGGACAGGGGCCTCCCCGTGGGAAAAACTGTTTTTT
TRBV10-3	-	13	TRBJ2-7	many	CANKDYSVLEQYF	TGTGCCAATAAGGACTACTCTGTACTAGAGCAGTACTTC
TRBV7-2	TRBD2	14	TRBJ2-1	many	CASSPTSGSREQFF	TGTGCCAGCAGTCCGACTAGCGGGAGTCGGGAGCAGTTCTTC
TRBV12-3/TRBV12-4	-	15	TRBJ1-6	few	CASSTGVSYNSPLHF	TGTGCCAGCAGTACCGGGGTCTCCTATAATTCACCCCTCCACTTT
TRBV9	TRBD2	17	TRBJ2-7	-	CASSVGLAGGPSYEQYF	TGTGCCAGCAGCGTAGGACTAGCGGGAGGGCCCTCCTACGAGCAGTACTTC
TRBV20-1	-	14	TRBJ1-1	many	CSARVRGAGTEAFF	TGCAGTGCTAGAGTACGGGGGGCGGGCACTGAAGCTTTCTTT
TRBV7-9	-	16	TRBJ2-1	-	CASSLLTPLVTNEQFF	TGTGCCAGCAGCCTCCTTACGCCACTAGTTACCAATGAGCAGTTCTTC
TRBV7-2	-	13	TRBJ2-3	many	CASSSGNTDTQYF	TGTGCCAGCAGCTCCGGGAACACAGATACGCAGTATTTT
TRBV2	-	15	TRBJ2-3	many	CASRAIRTGTDTQYF	TGTGCCAGCAGGGCGATTAGGACCGGCACAGATACGCAGTATTTT
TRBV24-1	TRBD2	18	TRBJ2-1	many	CATSDLPEAGGPSGEQFF	TGTGCCACCAGTGATTTACCGGAAGCGGGAGGGCCGAGTGGGGAGCAGTTCTTC
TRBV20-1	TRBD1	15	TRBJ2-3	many	CSATGTGHLTDTQYF	TGCAGTGCAACCGGGACAGGACACCTCACAGATACGCAGTATTTT
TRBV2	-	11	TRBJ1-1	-	CASRLNAEAFF	TGTGCCAGCCGACTGAACGCTGAAGCTTTCTTT
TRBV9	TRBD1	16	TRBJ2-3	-	CASSVKTGERTDTQYF	TGTGCCAGCAGCGTCAAAACAGGGGAACGCACAGATACGCAGTATTTT
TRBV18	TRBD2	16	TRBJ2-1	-	CASSENAGAVFNEQFF	TGTGCCAGCTCGGAAAACGCGGGAGCGGTATTTAATGAGCAGTTCTTC
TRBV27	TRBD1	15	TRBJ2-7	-	CASSFRQGGIHEQYF	TGTGCCAGCAGTTTCCGACAGGGGGGGATTCACGAGCAGTACTTC
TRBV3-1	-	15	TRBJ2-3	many	CASSQGARAIDTQYF	TGTGCCAGCAGCCAAGGGGCGCGGGCGATAGATACGCAGTATTTT
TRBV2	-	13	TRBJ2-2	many	CASKSEDTGELFF	TGTGCCAGCAAGAGTGAGGATACCGGGGAGCTGTTTTTT
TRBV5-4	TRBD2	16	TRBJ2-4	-	CASSPAGASAKNIQYF	TGTGCCAGCAGCCCAGCGGGAGCCTCGGCCAAAAACATTCAGTACTTC
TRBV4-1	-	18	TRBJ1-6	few	CASSRSRGGAAGSSPLHF	TGCGCCAGCAGCCGATCCCGGGGGGGGGCGGCTGGGAGTTCACCCCTCCACTTT
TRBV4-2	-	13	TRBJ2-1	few	CASSLELNNEQFF	TGTGCCAGCAGCCTAGAACTCAACAATGAGCAGTTCTTC
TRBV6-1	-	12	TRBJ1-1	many	CAMKGSGTEAFF	TGTGCCATGAAGGGCAGTGGCACTGAAGCTTTCTTT
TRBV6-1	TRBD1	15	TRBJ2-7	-	CATRFLGQAPNEQYF	TGTGCCACGAGGTTTCTGGGACAGGCCCCAAACGAGCAGTACTTC
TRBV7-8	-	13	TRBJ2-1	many	CASSPLKLGEQFF	TGTGCCAGCAGCCCCTTGAAGTTGGGTGAGCAGTTCTTC
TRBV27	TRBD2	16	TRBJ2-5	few	CASSPIAGVVQETQYF	TGTGCCAGCAGTCCCATAGCGGGAGTGGTCCAAGAGACCCAGTACTTC
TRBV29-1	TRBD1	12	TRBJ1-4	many	CSVDQGAEKLFF	TGCAGCGTTGACCAGGGGGCTGAAAAACTGTTTTTT
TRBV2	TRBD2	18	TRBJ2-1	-	CASSAGLAGPSSYNEQFF	TGTGCCAGCAGTGCCGGACTAGCGGGTCCTAGCTCCTACAATGAGCAGTTCTTC
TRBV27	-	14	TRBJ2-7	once	CASSLIGGRNEQYF	TGTGCCAGCAGTTTAATTGGGGGAAGGAACGAGCAGTACTTC
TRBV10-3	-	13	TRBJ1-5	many	CAISEGSNQPQHF	TGTGCCATCAGTGAGGGGAGCAATCAGCCCCAGCATTTT
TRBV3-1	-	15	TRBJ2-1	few	CASSLDGYSYNEQFF	TGTGCCAGCAGCCTGGACGGATACTCCTACAATGAGCAGTTCTTC
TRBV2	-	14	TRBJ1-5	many	CASTRGGVNQPQHF	TGTGCCAGCACTAGAGGGGGAGTCAATCAGCCCCAGCATTTT
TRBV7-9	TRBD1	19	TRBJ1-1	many	CASSLSLVRQGGGNTEAFF	TGTGCCAGCAGCTTATCCCTTGTTCGACAGGGTGGGGGGAACACTGAAGCTTTCTTT
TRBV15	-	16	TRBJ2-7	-	CATSRDNEVGPYEQYF	TGTGCCACCAGCAGAGATAACGAAGTAGGACCCTACGAGCAGTACTTC
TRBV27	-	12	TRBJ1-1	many	CASSNLLGGAFF	TGTGCCAGCAGTAACCTTTTGGGTGGAGCTTTCTTT
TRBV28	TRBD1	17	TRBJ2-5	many	CASGSGTGGKVQETQYF	TGTGCCAGCGGCTCCGGGACAGGGGGGAAGGTCCAAGAGACCCAGTACTTC
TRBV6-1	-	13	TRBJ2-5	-	CASSETYQETQYF	TGTGCCAGCAGTGAAACCTACCAAGAGACCCAGTACTTC
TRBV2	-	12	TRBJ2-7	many	CASSDFSIEQYF	TGTGCCAGCAGTGACTTTTCCATCGAGCAGTACTTC
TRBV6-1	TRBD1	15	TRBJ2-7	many	CASSDTTGAVDEQYF	TGTGCCAGCAGTGACACGACAGGGGCCGTCGACGAGCAGTACTTC
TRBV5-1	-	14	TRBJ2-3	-	CASGVQQNTDTQYF	TGCGCCAGCGGGGTTCAACAGAACACAGATACGCAGTATTTT
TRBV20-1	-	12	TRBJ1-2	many	CSARSGHRGYTF	TGCAGTGCTAGAAGTGGACATCGGGGCTACACCTTC
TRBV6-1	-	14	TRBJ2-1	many	CATLGGALRDEQFF	TGTGCCACCCTAGGGGGGGCGTTAAGGGATGAGCAGTTCTTC
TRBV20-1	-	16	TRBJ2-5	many	CSARDALEWYQETQYF	TGCAGTGCTAGAGATGCGTTGGAGTGGTACCAAGAGACCCAGTACTTC
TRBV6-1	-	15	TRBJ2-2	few	CASSWVTPNTGELFF	TGTGCCAGCAGTTGGGTTACCCCGAACACCGGGGAGCTGTTTTTT
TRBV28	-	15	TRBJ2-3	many	CATTLTGPPLDTQYF	TGTGCCACCACACTCACCGGGCCTCCCCTAGATACGCAGTATTTT
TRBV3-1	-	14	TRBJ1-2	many	CASSRLQSDYGYTF	TGTGCCAGCAGCCGACTACAGTCAGACTATGGCTACACCTTC
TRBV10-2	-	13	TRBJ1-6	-	CASSESRGSPLHF	TGCGCCAGCAGTGAGTCTAGGGGCTCACCCCTCCACTTT
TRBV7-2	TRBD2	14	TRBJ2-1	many	CASSLGLAGNEQFF	TGTGCCAGCAGCTTAGGTCTAGCGGGGAATGAGCAGTTCTTC
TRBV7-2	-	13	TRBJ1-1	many	CASSLGGHPEAFF	TGTGCCAGCAGCTTAGGAGGGCACCCTGAAGCTTTCTTT
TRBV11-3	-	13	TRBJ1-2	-	CASSFGGLNGYTF	TGTGCCAGCAGCTTCGGGGGGTTGAATGGCTACACCTTC
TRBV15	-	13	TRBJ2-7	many	CATSRDLHREQYF	TGTGCCACCAGCAGAGACCTACACCGAGAGCAGTACTTC